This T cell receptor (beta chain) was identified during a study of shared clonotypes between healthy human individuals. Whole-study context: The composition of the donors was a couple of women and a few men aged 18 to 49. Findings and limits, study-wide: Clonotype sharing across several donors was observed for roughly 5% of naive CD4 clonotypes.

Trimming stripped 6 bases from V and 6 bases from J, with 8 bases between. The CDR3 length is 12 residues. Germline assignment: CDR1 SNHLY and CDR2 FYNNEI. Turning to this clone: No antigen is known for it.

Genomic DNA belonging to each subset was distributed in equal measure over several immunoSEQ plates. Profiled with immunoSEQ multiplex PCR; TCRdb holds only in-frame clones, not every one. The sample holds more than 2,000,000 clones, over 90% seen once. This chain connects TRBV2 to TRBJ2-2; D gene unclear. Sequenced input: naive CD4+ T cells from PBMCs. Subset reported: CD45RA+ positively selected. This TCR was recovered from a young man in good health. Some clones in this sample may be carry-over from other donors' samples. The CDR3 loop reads CASRTFSGELFF. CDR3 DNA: TGTGCCAGCAGGACATTTTCCGGGGAGCTGTTTTTT.